This T cell receptor (beta chain) was captured in a study of T cell responses to AZD1222 COVID-19 vaccine. Of note for this clone: The antigen is undetermined.

The V segment lost 0 bases and the J segment 2 bases; nucleotides outside the gene matches: 3. The CDR3 is 15 residues long. CDR1 is SGHKS, CDR2 YYEKEE, per germline (reference sequence). Notes on the study in general: Nearly half of unique spike-specific TCRs reportedly avoided B.1.351 and B.1.1.7 mutated regions. Vaccine-related CD4 TCRs covered spike, predominating at 160-218 and 743-854.

The data were produced by immunoSEQ multiplex PCR, yet TCRdb's version contains in-frame clones alone and is incomplete. The sample contains under 150,000 clones, 88% of which appear only once. The sequence came from an adult who received the AZD1222 COVID-19 vaccine. Specimen: peripheral blood, collected 28 days after the second AZD1222 dose. The chain has TRBV5-5 and TRBJ1-2; the match to TRBD1 covers 8 bases. CDR3 sequence reads: CASSLGQGFNYGYTF. In DNA form, the CDR3 reads TGTGCCAGCAGCTTGGGACAGGGGTTCAACTATGGCTACACCTTC.